Shown below are 17 T cell receptor beta chains from a single sample sequenced in a study of T cell responses to AZD1222 COVID-19 vaccine. Here immunoSEQ multiplex PCR was the method, and the copy in TCRdb shows in-frame clones only, minus some. The data contain 130,000 or so clones, roughly 89% of them singletons. The sequencing here drew on peripheral blood, taken 28 days after the second dose of the MenACWY control vaccine. These receptors came from an adult who received the MenACWY meningococcal vaccine as a control.

This clone is a singleton in its sample. The rearrangement uses TRBV7-2 and TRBJ2-7; perhaps TRBD1 as D (6 bases). The germline CDR1 and CDR2 sequences are SGHTA and FQGNSA. The CDR3 runs to 17 residues. Trimming removed 1 base at V and 2 bases at J, with 18 bases between. The chain's CDR3 is CASSLDGVGANAYEQYF. CDR3 DNA: TGTGCCAGCAGCTTAGACGGGGTGGGGGCCAACGCCTACGAGCAGTACTTC.

The chain is built from TRBV3-1 (or the pseudogene TRBV3-2) and TRBJ1-5, with unresolved D. The V gene lost 0 bases and the J gene lost 6 bases, with 6 bases spanning the gap. Germline CDR1 LGHDT, CDR2 YNNKEL (reference sequence). The CDR3 length is 13 residues. The CDR3 is CASSQDTAQPQHF. CDR3 DNA sequence: TGTGCCAGCAGCCAAGATACTGCTCAGCCCCAGCATTTT.

This chain links TRBV11-2 with TRBJ2-2; D is perhaps TRBD1 (6 bases). The CDR3 is 15 residues long. CDR1 and CDR2 from the germline V gene are SGHAT and FQNNGV. The ends were cut back, 5 bases at V and 3 bases at J, with 13 bases in the middle. In DNA, the CDR3 is TGTGCCAGCAGCCCCAGGACAGCTTACACCGGGGAGCTGTTTTTT. As protein: CASSPRTAYTGELFF.

This clone showed up just once. V and J are TRBV14 and TRBJ2-1, with 8 bases fitting TRBD2. Germline lookup yields CDR1 SGHDN and CDR2 FVKESK. Trimming at V came to 4 bases and at J to 5 bases, leaving 10 bases not matched to a gene. This CDR3 is built from 16 residues. CDR3 in DNA: TGTGCCAGCAGCCTCGGGGGGGCCGGGGGACACAATGAGCAGTTCTTC. This translates into CASSLGGAGGHNEQFF.

This chain joins TRBV14 and TRBJ2-7; no reliable D call. The CDR3 consists of 12 residues. V was shortened by 6 bases and J by 5 bases, with 11 bases between the two germline ends. Germline V gene lookup returns CDR1 SGHDN and CDR2 FVKESK. CDR3 sequence reads: CASSSQRHEQYF. CDR3 DNA: TGTGCCAGCAGTTCACAGCGCCACGAGCAGTACTTC.

V usage is TRBV18 and J usage is TRBJ2-7; D gene unclear. This CDR3 comprises 14 residues. The ends were cut back, 4 bases at V and 0 bases at J, with 10 bases in the middle. CDR1 is KGHSH, CDR2 LQKENI, per germline. CDR3 sequence reads: CASSLLETSYEQYF. CDR3 sequence (DNA): TGTGCCAGCTCACTTCTAGAGACCTCCTACGAGCAGTACTTC. The full variable domain, in which reference TRBV18 and TRBJ2-7 provide the parts outside the CDR3, is NAGVMQNPRHLVRRRGQEARLRCSPMKGHSHVYWYRQLPEEGLKFMVYLQKENIIDESGMPKERFSAEFPKEGPSILRIQQVVRGDSAAYFCASSLLETSYEQYFGPGTRLTVT.

This chain joins TRBV7-9 and TRBJ2-2; 10 bases match TRBD2. Looked up from germline, CDR1 is SEHNR and CDR2 is FQNEAQ (reference sequence). The CDR3 totals 16 residues. The V segment lost 1 base and the J segment 4 bases; nucleotides outside the gene matches: 3. CDR3 protein: CASSLVLAGVTGELFF. As DNA, the CDR3 is TGTGCCAGCAGCTTAGTGCTAGCGGGAGTCACCGGGGAGCTGTTTTTT. The variable domain in full, with the rest retrieved from reference TRBV7-9 and TRBJ2-2, is DTGVSQNPRHKITKRGQNVTFRCDPISEHNRLYWYRQTLGQGPEFLTYFQNEAQLEKSRLLSDRFSAERPKGSFSTLEIQRTEQGDSAMYLCASSLVLAGVTGELFFGEGSRLTVL.

This clone came up once. The rearrangement joins TRBV10-3 to TRBJ1-3; no clear D. This CDR3 is 13 amino acids long. Germline V gene sequence: CDR1 ENHRY, CDR2 SYGVKD. The V and J ends lost 7 bases and 0 bases respectively, with 7 bases between them. CDR3 sequence: CAIKDPSGNTIYF. CDR3 DNA sequence: TGTGCCATCAAGGACCCCTCTGGAAACACCATATATTTT.

This clone was found once. The chain carries TRBV9 and TRBJ2-3; 9 positions agree with TRBD2. This CDR3 has 15 amino acids. The V and J ends lost 4 bases and 1 base, in that order; junction bases with no gene match: 4. Germline values: CDR1 SGDLS, CDR2 YYNGEE. This CDR3 is CASSSSGTGTDTQYF. CDR3 nucleotides: TGTGCCAGCAGCTCTAGCGGGACGGGCACAGATACGCAGTATTTT.

The chain links TRBV5-1 to TRBJ1-1; TRBD1 aligns across 7 bases. The J segment lost 1 base and the V segment lost 3 bases, leaving 3 bases of the junction unmatched. Germline CDR1 and CDR2: SGHRS and YFSETQ. The CDR3 consists of 14 residues. Here the CDR3 DNA reads TGCGCCAGCAGCTCTTGGACAGGGAACACTGAAGCTTTCTTT. As protein: CASSSWTGNTEAFF.

The chain recombines TRBV28 with TRBJ2-1, with 7 bases fitting TRBD1. Trimming took 4 bases from V and 5 from J; bases not matched to a gene: 8. Looked up from germline, CDR1 is MDHEN and CDR2 is SYDVKM. The CDR3 totals 15 residues. CDR3 DNA sequence: TGTGCCAGCAGTTCCCCCCCCACAGGGGACAATGAGCAGTTCTTC. It encodes CASSSPPTGDNEQFF.

This chain uses TRBV6-2 or TRBV6-3 with TRBJ1-2, with TRBD1 matching over 8 bases. Trimming at V came to 5 bases and at J to 4 bases, leaving 9 bases not matched to a gene. Germline V gene data show CDR1 as MNHEY and CDR2 as SVGEGT. The CDR3 runs to 15 residues. This CDR3 reads CASSKHGQGVYGYTF. CDR3 nucleotide sequence: TGTGCCAGCAGTAAACACGGACAGGGCGTCTATGGCTACACCTTC.

In its sample, this clone was seen once. Here the CDR3 DNA reads TGCAGCGTTGAAGAAGGGCGGGGCGGCGATACGCAGTATTTT. Protein: CSVEEGRGGDTQYF. The chain combines TRBV29-1 with TRBJ2-3; a possible D gene is TRBD2 (6 bases). Germline CDR1 and CDR2: SQVTM and ANQGSEA. The CDR3 consists of 14 residues. Trimming removed 0 bases at V and 6 bases at J, with 13 bases between.

This clone was found a few times. The chain uses TRBV12-5 and TRBJ1-4, with D tentatively TRBD1 (6 bases). This CDR3 region has 16 residues. V was clipped by 3 bases and J by 5 bases, with 16 bases between them. The germline V gene encodes CDR1 LGHNT and CDR2 FRNRAP. CDR3 region: CASGFGGAARNEKLFF. The CDR3 bases are TGTGCTAGTGGTTTTGGGGGGGCCGCGAGAAATGAAAAACTGTTTTTT.

The chain combines TRBV27 with TRBJ2-7, with D possibly TRBD1 on 6 matching bases. V lost 4 bases, J lost 6 bases, and 16 bases lay in between. The germline CDR1 and CDR2 sequences are MNHEY and SMNVEV (reference sequence). The CDR3 runs to 14 residues. CDR3 protein: CASSSVARGGEQYF. The CDR3 nucleotides read TGTGCCAGCAGTTCAGTAGCTAGAGGGGGCGAGCAGTACTTC.

The V and J genes are TRBV7-3 and TRBJ1-2; D may be TRBD1 (5 bases). Germline V gene data show CDR1 as SGHTA and CDR2 as FQGTGA. CDR3 size: 14 residues. The V gene lost 3 bases and the J gene lost 8 bases, with 16 bases spanning the gap. The CDR3 nucleotides read TGTGCCAGCAGCTTCCCCGTCCTAGGGGCCGGCTACACCTTC. Its translation is CASSFPVLGAGYTF.

This chain connects TRBV12-3 or TRBV12-4 to TRBJ2-4; D is ambiguous. V lost 0 bases and J lost 8, with 5 bases in between. CDR3 length: 12 residues. CDR3 sequence: CASSLAAYIQYF. The CDR3 nucleotides are TGTGCCAGCAGTTTAGCCGCCTACATTCAGTACTTC.